The 19 T cell receptor beta chains listed next were all sequenced from one sample in a study of regulatory T cells in long-lasting Graves disease (dated by TCRdb to the early 2020s). The label giving this sample's time point can be read as: newly diagnosed GD, antithyroid drugs for less than 3 months. RNA was extracted from PBMCs in TRIzol for both TCR sequencing and RNA sequencing. The library was obtained by multiplex PCR. Sequenced using an Illumina HiSeq 4000. To build TCR beta libraries, CDR3 regions were amplified by Arm-PCR using iRepertoire HTBI primers. TCRdb took the public reads, trimmed them with fastp at Q25, ran MiXCR for clone calling and kept in-frame beta chains. Each CDR3 protein gets just one entry, which takes the most common genes and DNA from the rows behind it. The sample table shows hundreds of thousands of distinct CDR3 sequences, and around 17% are seen once. The ten largest clones add up to approximately 18% of the sample.

These data are also associated with another study on T cells in Graves' hyperthyroidism and ophthalmopathy.

Sequences were derived from peripheral blood mononuclear cells (PBMCs), sampled at new diagnosis, from a patient treated with antithyroid drugs. The source of these receptors is a woman in her 30s with Graves disease. Donor details come from another sample of the same person, matched by shared clones.

The chain is built from TRBV2 and TRBJ1-1; D remains unclear. Germline V gives CDR1 SNHLY, CDR2 FYNNEI. This CDR3 region has 12 residues. The V gene lost 6 bases and the J gene lost 8 bases, with 13 bases spanning the gap. CDR3 amino acids: CASRPGRPEAFF. The CDR3 DNA reads as TGTGCCAGCAGGCCTGGAAGACCAGAAGCTTTCTTT.

The V gene is TRBV27, the J gene TRBJ2-3; D is perhaps TRBD2 (6 bases). Germline assignment: CDR1 MNHEY and CDR2 SMNVEV (reference sequence). CDR3 length equals 16 residues. V was cut by 5 bases and J by 5 bases, with 20 bases left in between. The CDR3 sequence: CASSKLAVLRLDTQYF. CDR3 sequence (DNA): TGTGCCAGCAGTAAATTAGCGGTCTTGAGGTTAGATACGCAGTATTTT.

The J gene is TRBJ1-5, the V gene TRBV7-9, with unresolved D. The V gene's germline CDR1 is SEHNR and CDR2 FQNEAQ (reference sequence). The CDR3 sequence is 14 residues long. The V end was cut by 4 bases, the J end by 5 bases, with 12 bases between. The CDR3 sequence: CASSSYREDQPQHF. The CDR3 DNA reads as TGTGCCAGCAGCTCCTACAGAGAAGATCAGCCCCAGCATTTT.

This clonotype came up many times. V and J are TRBV11-1 and TRBJ2-5, with TRBD2 matching 7 bases. After removal of 7 bases from V and 2 bases from J, the junction contained 10 bases not matched to a gene. There are 15 residues in the CDR3. Germline V gene lookup returns CDR1 SGHAT and CDR2 FQDESV (reference sequence). This CDR3 is CASTGEGLPQETQYF. For the CDR3, the DNA is TGTGCCAGCACGGGGGAGGGGTTACCACAAGAGACCCAGTACTTC.

V usage is TRBV19 and J usage is TRBJ2-7, with a possible D match to TRBD2 (6 bases). V lost 8 bases, J lost 2 bases, and 31 bases lay in between. This CDR3 comprises 19 residues. CDR1 is LNHDA and CDR2 is SQIVND in the germline V gene (reference sequence). The CDR3 sequence: CASQRSSLARDSSPYEQYF. For the CDR3, the DNA is TGTGCCAGTCAGAGGTCATCGCTAGCGAGAGATAGCAGTCCCTACGAGCAGTACTTC.

This chain uses TRBV20-1 with TRBJ2-7; the match to TRBD1 covers 7 bases. Germline CDR1 and CDR2: DFQATT and SNEGSKA (reference sequence). The V gene end was trimmed by 1 base and the J gene end by 5 bases; junction bases not matched to a gene: 5. The CDR3 sequence is 13 residues long. The CDR3 sequence: CSARVRGRNEQYF. As DNA, the CDR3 is TGCAGTGCTAGAGTGAGGGGGCGGAACGAGCAGTACTTC.

This clonotype came up many times. CDR3: CASGDRGDGYTF. The DNA of the CDR3 is TGTGCCAGCGGGGACAGGGGCGACGGCTACACCTTC. The gene calls are TRBV6-1 and TRBJ1-2, with 10 bases matching TRBD1. V lost 8 bases, J lost 8 bases, and 5 bases stayed unmatched. The CDR3 totals 12 residues. CDR1 is MNHNS, CDR2 SASEGT, per germline.

The gene calls are TRBV5-6 and TRBJ2-4; D may be TRBD2 (6 bases). This CDR3 region has 16 residues. Germline CDR1 reads SGHDT; CDR2 reads YYEEEE. V lost 7 bases and J 1 base, leaving 18 bases between the germline ends. CDR3 sequence (DNA): TGTGCCAGCCGCATAGGTACGGGAGTCGCCAAAAACATTCAGTACTTC. Protein: CASRIGTGVAKNIQYF.

The chain uses TRBV5-1 and TRBJ1-1; the match to TRBD1 covers 8 bases. J gave up 8 bases and V 0 bases, and 6 bases lay outside the gene matches. CDR1 and CDR2 (germline): SGHRS, YFSETQ. This CDR3 contains 14 residues. CDR3 protein: CASSLVPGQGEAFF. DNA of the CDR3: TGCGCCAGCAGCTTGGTCCCCGGACAGGGAGAAGCTTTCTTT.

At least ten counts were recorded for this clonotype. The genes are TRBV3-1 and TRBJ1-1; D may be TRBD1 (5 bases). V dropped 3 bases and J dropped 4 bases, with 15 bases sitting between them. The CDR3 has 15 residues. Germline V gene sequence: CDR1 LGHDT, CDR2 YNNKEL (reference sequence). CDR3 region: CASSQNSGGFTEAFF. CDR3 nucleotide sequence: TGTGCCAGCAGCCAGAATAGCGGGGGGTTCACTGAAGCTTTCTTT.

Of note for this clonotype: Since the CDR3 does not end with the conserved phenylalanine or tryptophan, this likely comes from a read error. The genes are TRBV20-1 and TRBJ1-2; 8 nucleotides line up with TRBD1. The germline V gene encodes CDR1 DFQATT and CDR2 SNEGSKA (reference sequence). V was pared by 5 bases and J by 8 bases, with 16 bases of the junction left unmatched. The CDR3 extends over 15 amino acids. The CDR3 region is CSASPATTGESGYTL. Here the CDR3 DNA reads TGCAGTGCTTCGCCGGCTACGACAGGGGAGTCCGGCTACACCCTC.

There are many counts of this clonotype. The chain has TRBV14 and TRBJ1-4; 7 bases match TRBD1. Germline V gene data show CDR1 as SGHDN and CDR2 as FVKESK. Trimming removed 3 bases from V and 13 bases from J; junction bases left unmatched: 8. The CDR3 spans 13 residues. The CDR3 sequence: CASSQNKGGSLFF. In DNA form, the CDR3 reads TGTGCCAGCAGCCAGAACAAAGGGGGCTCACTGTTTTTT.

A few counts support this clonotype. The CDR3 region is CASSPALAEQYF. The CDR3 DNA reads TGTGCCAGCAGCCCGGCTTTGGCCGAGCAGTACTTC. The chain carries TRBV7-9 and TRBJ2-7; D is ambiguous. The CDR3 extends over 12 amino acids. V dropped 5 bases and J dropped 6 bases, with 11 bases sitting between them. Per germline, CDR1 SEHNR and CDR2 FQNEAQ (reference sequence).

V is TRBV7-9 and J is TRBJ1-1; D is ambiguous. The CDR3 sequence is 14 residues long. Germline V lookup: CDR1 SEHNR, CDR2 FQNEAQ (reference sequence). V was clipped by 1 base and J by 6 bases, with 12 bases between them. The CDR3 sequence: CASSLVLVMAEAFF. As DNA, the CDR3 is TGTGCCAGCAGCTTAGTTCTTGTTATGGCTGAAGCTTTCTTT. The whole variable domain, remainder taken from reference TRBV7-9 and TRBJ1-1, is DTGVSQNPRHKITKRGQNVTFRCDPISEHNRLYWYRQTLGQGPEFLTYFQNEAQLEKSRLLSDRFSAERPKGSFSTLEIQRTEQGDSAMYLCASSLVLVMAEAFFGQGTRLTVV.

J is TRBJ1-3 and V is TRBV30; D not resolved. Trimming shortened V by 2 bases and J by 0 bases, and 8 bases separated the two germline ends. Looked up from germline, CDR1 is GTSNPN and CDR2 is SVGIG (reference sequence). The CDR3 runs 14 residues. This chain's CDR3 is CAWSLSYSGNTIYF. The CDR3 DNA reads as TGTGCCTGGAGTCTCTCCTACTCTGGAAACACCATATATTTT.

To note about this clonotype: This may arise from a read error, as a much more abundant clone is one base away. The CDR3 DNA reads as TGTGCCATTGGGACGGGGGTTGGGGACCAGCCCCAGCATTTT. Its translation is CAIGTGVGDQPQHF. The chain links TRBV6-4 to TRBJ1-5, with D possibly TRBD1 on 5 matching bases. Germline CDR1 is MRHNA and CDR2 is SNTAGT. The CDR3 has 14 amino acids. V was shortened by 10 bases and J by 7 bases, with 20 bases between the two germline ends.

The CDR3 is CASAEVGGVLKLFF. CDR3 sequence (DNA): TGTGCCAGCGCTGAAGTCGGCGGTGTCCTAAAACTGTTTTTT. The rearrangement uses TRBV2 and TRBJ1-4; D unresolved. The germline V gene has CDR1 SNHLY and CDR2 FYNNEI. V lost 8 bases and J 10 bases, leaving 20 bases between the germline ends. The CDR3 extends over 14 amino acids.

This clonotype occurred once. It may be a read error: a sequence one base away is much more abundant. V and J are TRBV5-1 and TRBJ1-2; 9 bases map to TRBD1. CDR3 length equals 15 residues. Per germline, CDR1 SGHRS and CDR2 YFSETQ. The DNA of the CDR3 is TGCGCCATCAGCCCGACAGGGGGTTGGAACTATGGCTACACCTTC. As protein: CAISPTGGWNYGYTF.

This clonotype was picked up many times. This chain joins TRBV28 and TRBJ2-2, with 8 bases aligning to TRBD1. The CDR3 loop spans 14 amino acids. The germline gives CDR1 MDHEN, CDR2 SYDVKM. V was pared by 10 bases and J by 1 base, with 5 bases of the junction left unmatched. The CDR3 nucleotides are TGTGCCACCCTTGGACAGGGGAACACCGGGGAGCTGTTTTTT. It codes for CATLGQGNTGELFF.